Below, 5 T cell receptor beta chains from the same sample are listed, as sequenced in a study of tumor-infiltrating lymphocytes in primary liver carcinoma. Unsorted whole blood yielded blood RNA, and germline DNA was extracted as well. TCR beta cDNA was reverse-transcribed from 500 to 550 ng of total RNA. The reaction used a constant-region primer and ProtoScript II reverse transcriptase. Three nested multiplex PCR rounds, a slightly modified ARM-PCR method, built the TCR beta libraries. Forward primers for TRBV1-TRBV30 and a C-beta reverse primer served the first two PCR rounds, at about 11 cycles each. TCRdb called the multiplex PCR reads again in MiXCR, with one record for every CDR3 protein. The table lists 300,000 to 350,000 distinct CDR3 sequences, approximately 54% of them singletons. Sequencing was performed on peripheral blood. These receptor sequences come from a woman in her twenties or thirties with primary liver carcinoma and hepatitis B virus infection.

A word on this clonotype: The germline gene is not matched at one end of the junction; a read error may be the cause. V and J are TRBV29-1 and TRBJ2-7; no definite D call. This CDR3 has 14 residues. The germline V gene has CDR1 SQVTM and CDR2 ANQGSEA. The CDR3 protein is CSVVGFSSSYKQYF. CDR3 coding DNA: TGCAGCGTGGTGGGCTTCTCTTCGTCCTACAAGCAGTACTTC.

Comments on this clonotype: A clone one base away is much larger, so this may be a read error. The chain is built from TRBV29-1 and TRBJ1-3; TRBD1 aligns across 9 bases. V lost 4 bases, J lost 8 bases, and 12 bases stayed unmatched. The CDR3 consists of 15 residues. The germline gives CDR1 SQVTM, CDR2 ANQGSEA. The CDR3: CSVGHRGLGGDTIYF. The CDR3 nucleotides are TGCAGCGTTGGGCACAGGGGGCTAGGAGGAGACACCATATATTTT.

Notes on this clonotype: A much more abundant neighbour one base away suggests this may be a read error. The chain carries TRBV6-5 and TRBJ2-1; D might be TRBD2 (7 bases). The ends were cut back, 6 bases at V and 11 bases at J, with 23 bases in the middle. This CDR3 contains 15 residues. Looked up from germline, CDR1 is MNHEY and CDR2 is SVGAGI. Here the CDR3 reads CASRPSLRRGGKQFF. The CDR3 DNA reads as TGTGCCAGCAGACCGTCCCTGCGGAGGGGGGGTAAGCAGTTCTTC.

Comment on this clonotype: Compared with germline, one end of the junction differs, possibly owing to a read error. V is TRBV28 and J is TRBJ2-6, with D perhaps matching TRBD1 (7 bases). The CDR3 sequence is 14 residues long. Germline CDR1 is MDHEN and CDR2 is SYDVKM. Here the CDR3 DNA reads TGTGCCAGCAGTTCGCCGGAGGGGGCCAACGTCCTGGCTTTC. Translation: CASSSPEGANVLAF.

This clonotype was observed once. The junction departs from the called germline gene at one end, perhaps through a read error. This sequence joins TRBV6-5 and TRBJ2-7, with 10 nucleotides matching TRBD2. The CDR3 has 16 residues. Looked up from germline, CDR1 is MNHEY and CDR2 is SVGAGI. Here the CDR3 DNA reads TGTGCCAGCAGCGGATTAGCGGGAGGAACGTCCTACGAGCGGTACTTC. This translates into CASSGLAGGTSYERYF.